The entry that follows covers one TCR beta chain sequence. Some clones are missing from TCRdb's copy, which holds only in-frame ones; the method was immunoSEQ multiplex PCR. The sample holds 80,000 to 100,000 clones, 87% seen once. This specimen comes from a study of cytomegalovirus exposure and HLA in healthy donors. Trimming stripped 6 bases from V and 0 bases from J, with 16 bases between. Germline V gives CDR1 SGHRS, CDR2 YFSETQ. CDR3 length equals 15 residues. What was sequenced was PBMCs. The chain links TRBV5-1 to TRBJ2-7, with D possibly matching TRBD1 (6 bases). The receptor was derived from a woman aged 30 to 39 in good health and CMV-seronegative. CDR3 region: CASTPSTGPSYEQYF. The CDR3 bases are TGCGCCAGCACCCCTTCGACAGGACCCTCCTACGAGCAGTACTTC.